This T cell receptor beta chain was captured by sequencing in a study of beta chain features in type 1 diabetes. A note on this clone: What it binds is not known.

Study-level findings and limits: Cells with high TCR expression could be over-represented by cDNA sequencing.

What was sequenced were expressed TCRB transcripts, since all of the isolated RNA had been reverse transcribed. TCRdb keeps only in-frame clones here, not all; method: immunoSEQ multiplex PCR. Of about 320,000 clones listed, around 15% were seen once; the top ten hold over 5%. The CDR3 contains 15 residues. Trimming removed 2 bases from V and 4 bases from J, with 14 bases in between. Per the germline V gene, CDR1 is MNHEY and CDR2 is SVGAGI. This chain links TRBV6-5 with TRBJ2-5; weak D call: TRBD1 (6 bases). This clonotype was sampled from a man aged 30-40 years in good health. The material sequenced was central memory CD4+ T cells from blood. The CDR3 here is CASSYGARGAETQYF. In nucleotides, the CDR3 is TGTGCCAGCAGTTACGGTGCCAGGGGAGCAGAGACCCAGTACTTC.